This T cell receptor beta chain was obtained from a study of blood T cell repertoires in COVID-19 (dated by TCRdb to about 2020). In terms of the full investigation: Collaborator samples came from the United States, Italy and Spain and covered acute and convalescent phases of COVID-19. The material from the prospective study consisted of cDNA or gDNA derived from T cells, B-cell-depleted T cells, or PBMCs. Subjects who had been exposed to COVID-19, were actively infected with it, or had recovered from it provided the deeply sampled blood TCRbeta repertoires that made up the dataset. The repertoires were released in a freely available public database intended as a resource for research on the immune response to SARS-CoV-2. The samples were drawn from two sources: the first 160 participants of the ongoing ImmuneRACE study, and 1,000 to 1,500 subjects contributed by 6 global collaborators. The sample metadata nearly always contained a de-identified subject ID, COVID-19 status, age in years and sex. Where available, HLA class I and class II types were taken from metadata supplied by the sample provider and were not determined by assay-based typing.

In the germline V gene (reference sequence), CDR1 corresponds to SGHKS and CDR2 to YYEKEE. The CDR3 runs 14 amino acids, cysteine and phenylalanine included. The sequence is cut down to CDR3 DNA, 42 bases in frame from base 1. V is pared back by 2 bases and J by 1 base, with 9 bases lying between the germline termini. TCRbeta CDR3 regions were amplified from genomic DNA using the immunoSEQ Assay, a bias-controlled multiplex PCR. In the original analysis: The number of nucleated cells in each sample was estimated by amplification of reference gene primers within the assay. Sequence reads were collapsed and filtered to measure the absolute abundance of every unique TCRbeta CDR3 rearrangement. Productive Simpson clonality was computed per sample as the square root of Simpson's diversity index over productive rearrangements. TCRdb provides this immuneACCESS table in a form limited to in-frame rearrangements. Some clones are lacking; in checked studies, under half of them reflect an unresolved V gene, and why the rest are absent is not known. V and J calls and clone size come straight from that table; D and trimming were deduced from the DNA. The sample table lists about 75,000 clones, around 84% of them with a count of one. The ten largest clones take up approximately 20% of the sample.

Findings and caveats that apply to the study as a whole: Clinical and demographic metadata were provided uncurated, with the amount varying by source and participant.

Collaborating institutions collected whole blood in K2EDTA tubes following their own protocols. For TCRbeta analysis, collaborators shipped samples in one of three forms: frozen whole blood, isolated PBMCs, or DNA extracted from either of those sample types. A note on this clone: Which antigen it targets is not known. The sample holds no much larger clone one base away, and base qualities are not on file.

Material: peripheral blood. The TCR was taken from a woman aged 45-65 years with acute or convalescent COVID-19. The sequence joins TRBV5-5 to TRBJ1-1; a tentative D match to TRBD1 spans 6 bases. The base sequence is TGTGCCAGCAGCTTTCAGGGGAGGAACACTGAAGCTTTCTTT. It translates to CASSFQGRNTEAFF. Here the CDR3 is joined to the reference TRBV5-5 and TRBJ1-1 genes, and the full variable domain is: DAGVTQSPTHLIKTRGQQVTLRCSPISGHKSVSWYQQVLGQGPQFIFQYYEKEERGRGNFPDRFSARQFPNYSSELNVNALLLGDSALYLCASSFQGRNTEAFFGQGTRLTVV.